The 30 T cell receptor beta chains below all came from one sample that was sequenced in a study of blood T cell repertoires in COVID-19. Data came from immunoSEQ multiplex PCR; TCRdb stores just in-frame clones and leaves some out. The sample lists 150,000 to 200,000 clones; around four fifths were seen once. Sequencing was carried out using peripheral blood. Every receptor here comes from a man aged 65 to 79 with acute or convalescent COVID-19.

The rearrangement joins TRBV6-5 to TRBJ1-3; TRBD1 matches at 9 bases. Germline V gives CDR1 MNHEY, CDR2 SVGAGI. Trimming took 6 bases from V and 3 from J; bases not matched to a gene: 6. This CDR3 region has 15 residues. CDR3 protein: CASRATGGSGNTIYF. The CDR3 region has the DNA TGTGCCAGCAGAGCCACAGGGGGCAGTGGAAACACCATATATTTT.

J is TRBJ1-6 and V is TRBV7-2; D unclear. Deletions cut 5 bases from V and 10 bases from J, with 12 bases between. The CDR3 runs to 13 residues. Germline CDR1 reads SGHTA; CDR2 reads FQGNSA. CDR3 DNA sequence: TGTGCCAGCAGCCCAAGTGTACAATCACCCCTCCACTTT. It codes for CASSPSVQSPLHF.

A single count supports this clone. The V call is TRBV5-8, the J call TRBJ1-2, with unresolved D. Looked up from germline, CDR1 is SGHTS and CDR2 is YDEGEE. The CDR3 runs to 16 residues. Trimming took off 1 base at V and 0 bases at J, with 13 bases between the two ends. The CDR3, as DNA: TGTGCCAGCAGCTTGAGTTTTACCGGAGCTAACTATGGCTACACCTTC. It translates to CASSLSFTGANYGYTF.

The J gene is TRBJ1-2, the V gene TRBV5-1; no definite D call. The CDR3 extends over 14 amino acids. Germline V gene sequence: CDR1 SGHRS, CDR2 YFSETQ. Trimming removed 2 bases at V and 5 bases at J, with 13 bases between. CDR3 sequence reads: CASSFLVGGYGYTF. CDR3 coding DNA: TGCGCCAGCAGCTTTCTGGTCGGAGGGTATGGCTACACCTTC.

The chain has TRBV27 and TRBJ2-5, with TRBD2 identical over 7 bases. The CDR3 covers 15 residues. J gave up 1 base and V 4 bases, and 6 bases lay outside the gene matches. CDR1 is MNHEY, CDR2 SMNVEV, per germline (reference sequence). The CDR3 region is CASSSGLAVQETQYF. The CDR3 DNA is TGTGCCAGCAGTTCGGGGCTAGCGGTCCAAGAGACCCAGTACTTC.

The chain uses TRBV10-3 and TRBJ2-3, with 10 nucleotides matching TRBD1. The CDR3 has 14 residues. V trimming: 7 bases; J trimming: 6 bases; junction bases outside the gene matches: 7. Germline CDR1 reads ENHRY; CDR2 reads SYGVKD. Here the CDR3 DNA reads TGTGCCATCACTGACAGGGGGCGAGTTGATACGCAGTATTTT. Translating it yields CAITDRGRVDTQYF.

V is TRBV11-2 and J is TRBJ2-5; tentative D call: TRBD2 (5 bases). Germline values: CDR1 SGHAT, CDR2 FQNNGV. CDR3 length: 14 amino acids. V was shortened by 5 bases and J by 2 bases, with 12 bases between the two germline ends. This CDR3 is CASSPGYSQETQYF. The CDR3 coding sequence is TGTGCCAGCAGCCCGGGATACAGTCAAGAGACCCAGTACTTC.

The rearrangement links TRBV5-4 to TRBJ2-3, with D possibly TRBD1 on 5 matching bases. CDR3 length: 15 amino acids. Germline V CDR1 and CDR2: SGHNT, YYREEE (reference sequence). V lost 0 bases, J lost 2 bases, and 10 bases lay in between. CDR3 region: CASSLDPGSTDTQYF. Written as DNA, the CDR3 is TGTGCCAGCAGCTTGGACCCAGGGTCCACAGATACGCAGTATTTT.

The CDR3 nucleotides read TGTGCCTGGTCCTGGAGGGGGCAGGTCTACGAGCAGTACTTC. It is translated as CAWSWRGQVYEQYF. V gene TRBV30 combines with J gene TRBJ2-7; D possibly corresponds to TRBD1 (7 bases). The V gene lost 5 bases and the J gene lost 3 bases, with 17 bases spanning the gap. The CDR3 is made up of 14 amino acids. The V gene's germline CDR1 is GTSNPN and CDR2 SVGIG (reference sequence).

The chain employs TRBV6-2 or TRBV6-3 and TRBJ1-6; TRBD1 is a possible D gene (6 bases). V lost 5 bases to trimming and J lost 5 bases, with 10 bases between them. This CDR3 contains 14 residues. In germline, CDR1 is MNHEY, CDR2 SVGEGT. CDR3 residues: CASSRTVNNSPLHF. As DNA, the CDR3 is TGTGCCAGCAGTCGGACAGTCAATAATTCACCCCTCCACTTT.

The chain combines TRBV9 with TRBJ2-3; 8 bases fit TRBD2. J lost 6 bases, V lost 0 bases, and 3 bases had no gene match. CDR3 size: 14 residues. Germline loops: CDR1 SGDLS, CDR2 YYNGEE. The CDR3 DNA reads TGTGCCAGCAGCGTAGATCCGGGGGGGGATACGCAGTATTTT. Translated, it gives CASSVDPGGDTQYF.

The rearrangement uses TRBV19 and TRBJ2-3, with D tentatively TRBD2 (5 bases). Germline CDR1 is LNHDA and CDR2 is SQIVND (reference sequence). Trimming stripped 3 bases from V and 1 base from J, with 8 bases between. This CDR3 spans 14 amino acids. This chain's CDR3 is CASSIGSGTDTQYF. CDR3 bases: TGTGCCAGTAGTATTGGTAGCGGCACAGATACGCAGTATTTT.

The chain carries TRBV6-5 and TRBJ1-3; D ambiguous. The germline CDR1 and CDR2 sequences are MNHEY and SVGAGI. Trimming shortened V by 2 bases and J by 0 bases, and 8 bases separated the two germline ends. The CDR3 loop spans 15 amino acids. This CDR3 reads CASSYGLSSGNTIYF. The CDR3 nucleotides read TGTGCCAGCAGTTACGGACTCAGCTCTGGAAACACCATATATTTT.

V usage is TRBV20-1 and J usage is TRBJ1-6; D gene uncertain. The V gene's germline CDR1 is DFQATT and CDR2 SNEGSKA (reference sequence). Deletions cut 3 bases from V and 0 bases from J, with 9 bases between. This CDR3 contains 15 residues. CDR3 residues: CSASTGSSYNSPLHF. For the CDR3, the DNA is TGCAGTGCTAGTACCGGGAGCTCCTATAATTCACCCCTCCACTTT.

This chain uses TRBV25-1 with TRBJ1-5; 9 positions agree with TRBD1. Trimming at V came to 1 base and at J to 3 bases, leaving 4 bases not matched to a gene. In germline, CDR1 is MGHDK, CDR2 SYGVNS. This CDR3 is 16 amino acids long. The CDR3 DNA sequence: TGTGCCAGCAGTGAATTCGGGGACAGGGACAATCAGCCCCAGCATTTT. Protein sequence: CASSEFGDRDNQPQHF.

The chain couples TRBV2 to TRBJ2-3, with 9 bases identical to TRBD2. Germline CDR1 and CDR2: SNHLY and FYNNEI. V trimming: 3 bases; J trimming: 6 bases; junction bases outside the gene matches: 7. This CDR3 contains 15 residues. The CDR3 protein is CASSERLAAGDTQYF. The CDR3 DNA is TGTGCCAGCAGTGAGAGACTAGCGGCAGGGGATACGCAGTATTTT.

This chain links TRBV5-5 with TRBJ1-1; 8 bases align to TRBD1. This CDR3 contains 16 residues. CDR1 is SGHKS and CDR2 is YYEKEE in the germline V gene (reference sequence). J lost 9 bases, V lost 3 bases, and 16 bases had no gene match. The CDR3 region is CASSSGQGAFWSQAFF. The CDR3 bases are TGTGCCAGCAGCTCGGGTCAGGGGGCATTTTGGTCCCAAGCTTTCTTT. The full variable domain, with the rest looked up from reference TRBV5-5 and TRBJ1-1, is DAGVTQSPTHLIKTRGQQVTLRCSPISGHKSVSWYQQVLGQGPQFIFQYYEKEERGRGNFPDRFSARQFPNYSSELNVNALLLGDSALYLCASSSGQGAFWSQAFFGQGTRLTVV.

The chain recombines TRBV28 with TRBJ2-1, with 11 bases that match TRBD2. This CDR3 is built from 16 residues. Looked up from germline, CDR1 is MDHEN and CDR2 is SYDVKM. V shed 6 bases and J 3 bases; nucleotides not matched to a gene: 7. The CDR3 here is CASSSEGLADYNEQFF. The CDR3 DNA reads TGTGCCAGCAGCTCAGAGGGACTAGCGGACTACAATGAGCAGTTCTTC.

V and J are TRBV2 and TRBJ1-2; TRBD1 matches at 9 bases. Germline assignment: CDR1 SNHLY and CDR2 FYNNEI. V lost 4 bases, J lost 0 bases, and 6 bases stayed unmatched. The CDR3 totals 16 residues. This chain's CDR3 is CASSARQGVSNYGYTF. CDR3 nucleotides: TGTGCCAGCAGTGCGAGACAGGGGGTCTCTAACTATGGCTACACCTTC. The variable domain in full, with the rest retrieved from reference TRBV2 and TRBJ1-2, is EPEVTQTPSHQVTQMGQEVILRCVPISNHLYFYWYRQILGQKVEFLVSFYNNEISEKSEIFDDQFSVERPDGSNFTLKIRSTKLEDSAMYFCASSARQGVSNYGYTFGSGTRLTVV.

There are a few counts of this clone. For the CDR3, the DNA is TGTGCCAGCAGCTCCCCAGGGGTGAACACTGAAGCTTTCTTT. Translating it yields CASSSPGVNTEAFF. The chain carries TRBV6-5 and TRBJ1-1; D is perhaps TRBD1 (6 bases). This CDR3 has 14 residues. The V gene's germline CDR1 is MNHEY and CDR2 SVGAGI. Trimming cost V 6 bases and J 0 bases, with 11 bases left between them.

The chain couples TRBV19 to TRBJ2-5; 7 nucleotides agree with TRBD2. This CDR3 spans 13 amino acids. Germline lookup yields CDR1 LNHDA and CDR2 SQIVND (reference sequence). Losses at the gene ends were 4 bases for V and 2 bases for J; bases not matched to a gene: 1. The CDR3 DNA is TGTGCCAGTAGTAGGACTAGTCAAGAGACCCAGTACTTC. This gives the protein CASSRTSQETQYF.

This chain connects TRBV7-9 to TRBJ1-2, with D tentatively TRBD1 (6 bases). This CDR3 spans 14 amino acids. The V gene lost 2 bases and the J gene lost 6 bases, with 13 bases spanning the gap. CDR1 is SEHNR, CDR2 FQNEAQ, per germline (reference sequence). The CDR3 bases are TGTGCCAGCAGCTTACGGGCAGGGGTAGATGGCTACACCTTC. Protein: CASSLRAGVDGYTF.

This chain uses TRBV19 with TRBJ1-2; weak D call: TRBD1 (6 bases). The CDR3 consists of 12 residues. Trimming took off 1 base at V and 8 bases at J, with 8 bases between the two ends. The germline gives CDR1 LNHDA, CDR2 SQIVND (reference sequence). The CDR3 DNA reads as TGTGCCAGTAGTATAGTTACAGGGGGCTACACCTTC. Amino acid sequence: CASSIVTGGYTF.

The sample holds one count of this clone. The gene calls are TRBV6-4 and TRBJ1-2; weak D call: TRBD1 (5 bases). Germline assignment: CDR1 MRHNA and CDR2 SNTAGT. This CDR3 comprises 18 residues. The V end lost 5 bases, the J end lost 3 bases, and 25 bases lay between the germline ends. The CDR3 sequence is CASSLEGRGTDQDYGYTF. The CDR3 nucleotides read TGTGCCAGCAGTTTAGAGGGGCGCGGGACGGACCAAGACTATGGCTACACCTTC.

The V and J genes are TRBV28 and TRBJ1-5, with D possibly being TRBD1 (5 bases). The CDR3 sequence is 15 residues long. The V and J ends lost 6 bases and 2 bases respectively, with 14 bases between them. CDR1 is MDHEN, CDR2 SYDVKM, per germline. CDR3 amino acids: CASRERGGGNQPQHF. As DNA, the CDR3 is TGTGCCAGCAGGGAAAGGGGTGGCGGCAATCAGCCCCAGCATTTT.

V is TRBV3-1 (or the pseudogene TRBV3-2) and J is TRBJ1-2, with D tentatively TRBD1 (6 bases). Germline CDR1 and CDR2: LGHDT and YNNKEL (reference sequence). V lost 0 bases and J lost 4, with 12 bases in between. This CDR3 is built from 15 residues. The CDR3 here is CASSQDLRGSYGYTF. CDR3 bases: TGTGCCAGCAGCCAAGATCTCAGGGGCTCCTATGGCTACACCTTC.

A remark on this clone: Other nucleotide sequences in the sample specify the same CDR3. The rearrangement links TRBV12-3 or TRBV12-4 to TRBJ1-2; D gene unclear. The ends were cut back, 4 bases at V and 4 bases at J, with 10 bases in the middle. This CDR3 contains 13 residues. In nucleotides, the CDR3 is TGTGCCAGCAGTTCTCGCGGATTCTATGGCTACACCTTC. Protein: CASSSRGFYGYTF.

The chain carries TRBV4-1 and TRBJ1-2, with no clear D. Trimming stripped 4 bases from V and 6 bases from J, with 18 bases between. CDR1 and CDR2 from the germline V gene are MGHRA and YSYEKL. CDR3 size: 15 residues. The CDR3 here is CASSPQTHLGDGYTF. The CDR3 nucleotides are TGCGCCAGCAGCCCTCAGACCCATCTTGGAGATGGCTACACCTTC.

The J gene is TRBJ2-7, the V gene TRBV28, with 8 nucleotides matching TRBD2. The CDR3 contains 17 residues. The V segment lost 1 base and the J segment 1 base; nucleotides outside the gene matches: 9. CDR1 and CDR2 from the germline V gene are MDHEN and SYDVKM. The CDR3 region has the DNA TGTGCCAGCAGTTTATACCCATCCACGGGGGGGTCCTACGAGCAGTACTTC. This gives the protein CASSLYPSTGGSYEQYF. The complete variable domain, with remaining parts taken from reference TRBV28 and TRBJ2-7, reads DVKVTQSSRYLVKRTGEKVFLECVQDMDHENMFWYRQDPGLGLRLIYFSYDVKMKEKGDIPEGYSVSREKKERFSLILESASTNQTSMYLCASSLYPSTGGSYEQYFGPGTRLTVT.

Only a few counts were recorded for this clone. The gene calls are TRBV19 and TRBJ1-4; D is uncertain. The V end was cut by 6 bases, the J end by 8 bases, with 22 bases between. Germline V gene data show CDR1 as LNHDA and CDR2 as SQIVND (reference sequence). The length of the CDR3 is 16 residues. The CDR3 spells CASSSLSAVSGEKLFF. CDR3 coding DNA: TGTGCCAGTAGCTCTCTCTCCGCCGTGTCGGGGGAAAAACTGTTTTTT.